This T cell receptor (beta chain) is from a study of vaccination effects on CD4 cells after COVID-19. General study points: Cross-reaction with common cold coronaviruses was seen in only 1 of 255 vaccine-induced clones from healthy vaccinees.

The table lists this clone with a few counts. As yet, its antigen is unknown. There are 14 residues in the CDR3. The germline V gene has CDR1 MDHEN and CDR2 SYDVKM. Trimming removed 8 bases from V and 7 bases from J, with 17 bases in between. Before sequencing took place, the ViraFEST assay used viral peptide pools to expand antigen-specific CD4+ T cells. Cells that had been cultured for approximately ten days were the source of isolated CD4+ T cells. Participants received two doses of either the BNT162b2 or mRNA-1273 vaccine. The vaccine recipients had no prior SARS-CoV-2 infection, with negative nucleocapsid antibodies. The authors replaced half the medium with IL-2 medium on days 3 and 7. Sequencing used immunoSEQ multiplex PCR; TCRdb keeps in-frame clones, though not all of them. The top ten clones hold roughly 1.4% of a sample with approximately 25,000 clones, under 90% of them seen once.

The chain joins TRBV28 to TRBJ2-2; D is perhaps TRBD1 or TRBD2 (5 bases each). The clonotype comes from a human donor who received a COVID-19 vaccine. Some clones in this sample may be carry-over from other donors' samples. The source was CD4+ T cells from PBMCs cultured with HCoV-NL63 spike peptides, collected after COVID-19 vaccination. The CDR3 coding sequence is TGTGCCAGCCTGCCGGGACCGCTTAGCGGGGAGCTGTTTTTT. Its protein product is CASLPGPLSGELFF.